The 11 T cell receptor beta chains reported below all come from one sample, sequenced in a study of blood T cell repertoires in COVID-19. TCRdb's table, derived via immunoSEQ multiplex PCR, lists solely in-frame clones and lacks some. The table has about 80,000 clones, roughly four fifths seen once; the top ten hold under 45%. Sequencing used peripheral blood. The receptors were gathered from a woman between 65 and 79 years old with acute or convalescent COVID-19.

The chain employs TRBV25-1 and TRBJ1-4; D is undetermined. The V and J ends lost 2 bases and 8 bases respectively, with 9 bases between them. The CDR3 is 13 residues long. The germline gives CDR1 MGHDK, CDR2 SYGVNS. DNA of the CDR3: TGTGCCAGCAGTGAAGGTCGGGGAGAAAAACTGTTTTTT. Its translation is CASSEGRGEKLFF. The full variable domain, with the rest looked up from reference TRBV25-1 and TRBJ1-4, is EADIYQTPRYLVIGTGKKITLECSQTMGHDKMYWYQQDPGMELHLIHYSYGVNSTEKGDLSSESTVSRIRTEHFPLTLESARPSHTSQYLCASSEGRGEKLFFGSGTQLSVL.

In its sample, this clone was seen once. V is TRBV29-1 and J is TRBJ1-2, with 8 bases fitting TRBD1. The junction had 7 bases not matched to a gene; V was cut back by 6 bases and J by 4 bases. The V gene's germline CDR1 is SQVTM and CDR2 ANQGSEA. CDR3 length: 13 residues. This CDR3 reads CSVWTGKGYGYTF. The CDR3 DNA reads TGCAGCGTGTGGACAGGGAAGGGCTATGGCTACACCTTC.

This clone was detected once. The rearrangement joins TRBV2 to TRBJ2-3; D call uncertain. The germline gives CDR1 SNHLY, CDR2 FYNNEI. V was pared by 2 bases and J by 4 bases, with 10 bases between. CDR3 length: 14 amino acids. The DNA of the CDR3 is TGTGCCAGCAGTGAACTCATTAGCTCAGATACGCAGTATTTT. This translates into CASSELISSDTQYF.

The CDR3 is CAWSVLVSDPGSFGYTF. In nucleotides, the CDR3 is TGTGCCTGGAGTGTATTAGTTTCGGACCCGGGGAGTTTTGGCTACACCTTC. The chain carries TRBV30 and TRBJ1-2; D remains unclear. From germline, CDR1 is GTSNPN and CDR2 SVGIG (reference sequence). The CDR3 totals 17 residues. V lost 0 bases, J lost 7 bases, and 24 bases lay in between. Full variable domain (outside the CDR3, taken from reference TRBV30 and TRBJ1-2): SQTIHQWPATLVQPVGSPLSLECTVEGTSNPNLYWYRQAAGRGLQLLFYSVGIGQISSEVPQNLSASRPQDRQFILSSKKLLLSDSGFYLCAWSVLVSDPGSFGYTFGSGTRLTVV.

The J gene is TRBJ1-1, the V gene TRBV5-1; D possibly corresponds to TRBD1 (6 bases). This CDR3 comprises 15 residues. Trimming took 4 bases from V and 4 from J, leaving 17 bases between them. The V gene's germline CDR1 is SGHRS and CDR2 YFSETQ. CDR3 in amino acids: CASSVGTGKVTEAFF. DNA for the CDR3: TGCGCCAGCAGCGTAGGTACAGGGAAAGTCACTGAAGCTTTCTTT.

The chain recombines TRBV15 with TRBJ1-2; maybe TRBD1 (5 bases). Trimming shortened V by 0 bases and J by 8 bases, and 13 bases separated the two germline ends. Germline loops: CDR1 LNHNV, CDR2 YYDKDF (reference sequence). The CDR3 loop spans 14 amino acids. The CDR3 here is CATSRDKGLWGYTF. The CDR3 DNA follows: TGTGCCACCAGCAGAGATAAGGGGCTCTGGGGCTACACCTTC.

The chain links TRBV10-3 to TRBJ2-1, with 9 bases that match TRBD2. Germline V gene sequence: CDR1 ENHRY, CDR2 SYGVKD. V trimming: 6 bases; J trimming: 6 bases; junction bases outside the gene matches: 9. This CDR3 comprises 15 residues. CDR3 region: CAIRWAGGPVNEQFF. CDR3 nucleotides: TGTGCCATCAGATGGGCGGGAGGGCCCGTCAATGAGCAGTTCTTC.

This clone was seen only once. The CDR3 is CASSPFRGNTGELFF. For the CDR3, the DNA is TGTGCCAGCAGCCCCTTCCGGGGTAACACCGGGGAGCTGTTTTTT. V gene TRBV7-2 combines with J gene TRBJ2-2; a weak D match, TRBD2 (5 bases). From germline, CDR1 is SGHTA and CDR2 FQGNSA. The CDR3 extends over 15 amino acids. With 5 bases removed from V and 2 bases from J, the gap between germline ends came to 12 bases.

The V gene is TRBV19, the J gene TRBJ1-1, with a weak D call TRBD1 (6 bases). V was pared by 3 bases and J by 1 base, with 21 bases between. The CDR3 covers 18 residues. CDR1 is LNHDA, CDR2 SQIVND, per germline (reference sequence). The CDR3 DNA follows: TGTGCCAGTAGTATTATACATGGACAGTACAGATCGAACACTGAAGCTTTCTTT. As protein: CASSIIHGQYRSNTEAFF.

The chain has TRBV4-1 and TRBJ1-5; weak D call: TRBD1 (5 bases). V was cut by 1 base and J by 4 bases, with 17 bases left in between. The CDR3 loop spans 17 amino acids. From germline, CDR1 is MGHRA and CDR2 YSYEKL. CDR3 in amino acids: CASSQGVGRQKNQPQHF. The CDR3 DNA is TGCGCCAGCAGCCAAGGAGTAGGTAGACAGAAGAATCAGCCCCAGCATTTT.

Written as DNA, the CDR3 is TGTGCCTGGAGTGGACTAGCGGGAGGAGGGCAGTACTTC. It specifies CAWSGLAGGGQYF. The V call is TRBV30, the J call TRBJ2-7; 13 bases are shared with TRBD2. V dropped 1 base and J dropped 9; count of bases not matched to a gene: 3. CDR1 and CDR2 (germline): GTSNPN, SVGIG (reference sequence). The CDR3 consists of 13 residues.